The clone carrying this TCR beta chain was counted ten times or more. The antigen remains unidentified. The data were taken from a study of T cells after yellow fever vaccination. Study in general: Low-cell-number fractions were prepared with SMART-Seq v4 Ultra Low Input.

Study-level points and caveats: Booster sampling recovered most clones from primary vaccination (96% CD4, 80% to 90% CD8). A small proportion of clonotypes was detected in both the CD4 and CD8 compartments.

Germline CDR1 and CDR2: DFQATT and SNEGSKA (reference sequence). The CDR3 sequence is 15 residues long. V lost 2 bases and J lost 4; bases outside the gene matches: 5. Template switching by 5'RACE produced TCR cDNA, adding a universal primer site and UMIs. TCRdb reprocessed the 5' RACE reads with MiXCR, giving one entry per CDR3 protein. Altogether around 550,000 distinct CDR3 sequences are present, over 15% being singletons, with the ten largest covering roughly 13%. V gene TRBV20-1 combines with J gene TRBJ2-3; the match to TRBD2 covers 11 bases. Source: PBMCs, taken 15 days after the yellow fever booster vaccination. The sequence came from a man aged 25 to 40 who received the YFV17D yellow fever vaccine. CDR3 sequence (DNA): TGCAGTGCTAGATCTTTAGCGGGAGGGCCAGATACGCAGTATTTT. This translates into CSARSLAGGPDTQYF.